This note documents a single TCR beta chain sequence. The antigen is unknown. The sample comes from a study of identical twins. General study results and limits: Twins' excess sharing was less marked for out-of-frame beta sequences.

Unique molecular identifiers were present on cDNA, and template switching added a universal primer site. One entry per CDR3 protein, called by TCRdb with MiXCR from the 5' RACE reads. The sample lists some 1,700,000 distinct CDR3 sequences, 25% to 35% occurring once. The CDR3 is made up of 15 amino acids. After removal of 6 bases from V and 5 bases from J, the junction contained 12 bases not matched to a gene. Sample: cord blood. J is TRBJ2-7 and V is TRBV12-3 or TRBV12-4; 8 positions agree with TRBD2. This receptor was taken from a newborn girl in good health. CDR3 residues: CASSYLPGLGDEQYF. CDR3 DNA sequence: TGTGCCAGCAGCTACCTACCGGGACTAGGAGACGAGCAGTACTTC.